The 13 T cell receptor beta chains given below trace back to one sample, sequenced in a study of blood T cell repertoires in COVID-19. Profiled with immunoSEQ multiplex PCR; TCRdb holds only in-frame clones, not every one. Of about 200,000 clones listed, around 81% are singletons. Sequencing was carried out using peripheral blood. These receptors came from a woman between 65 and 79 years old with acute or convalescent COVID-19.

Written as DNA, the CDR3 is TGTGCCAGCAGTAAGCTAGCGGGCAACTTCAATGAGCAGTTCTTC. It is translated as CASSKLAGNFNEQFF. The gene calls are TRBV6-2 or TRBV6-3 and TRBJ2-1, with TRBD2 matching 8 bases. V lost 5 bases to trimming and J lost 6 bases; unmatched junction nucleotides: 9. Germline CDR1 reads MNHEY; CDR2 reads SVGEGT. This CDR3 is 15 amino acids long.

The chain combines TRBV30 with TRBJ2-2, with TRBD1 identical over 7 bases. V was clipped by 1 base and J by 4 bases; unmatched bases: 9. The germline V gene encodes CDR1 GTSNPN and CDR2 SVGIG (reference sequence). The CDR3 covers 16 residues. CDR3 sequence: CAWSARTGAGTGELFF. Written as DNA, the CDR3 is TGTGCCTGGAGTGCCCGAACAGGGGCGGGCACCGGGGAGCTGTTTTTT.

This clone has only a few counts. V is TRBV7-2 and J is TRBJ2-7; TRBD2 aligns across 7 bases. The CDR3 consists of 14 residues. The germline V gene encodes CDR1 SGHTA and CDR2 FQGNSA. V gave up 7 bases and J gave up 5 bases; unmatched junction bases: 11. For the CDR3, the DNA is TGTGCCAGCATGCGCGGGAGTTCGTCAAACGAGCAGTACTTC. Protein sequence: CASMRGSSSNEQYF.

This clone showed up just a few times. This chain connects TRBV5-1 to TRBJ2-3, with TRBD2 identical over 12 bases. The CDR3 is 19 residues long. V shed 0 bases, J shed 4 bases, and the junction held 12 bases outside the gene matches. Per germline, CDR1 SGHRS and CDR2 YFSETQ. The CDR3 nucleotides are TGCGCCAGCAGCTTGGAGCCTCCCGGACTAGCGGGATATTCAGATACGCAGTATTTT. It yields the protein CASSLEPPGLAGYSDTQYF.

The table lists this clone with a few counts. CDR3 nucleotide sequence: TGTGCTAGTGGATTCTCGGGGACGCAGTATTTT. Amino acid sequence: CASGFSGTQYF. V is TRBV12-5 and J is TRBJ2-3, with D possibly being TRBD2 (5 bases). Germline loops: CDR1 LGHNT, CDR2 FRNRAP. V was shortened by 6 bases and J by 9 bases, with 10 bases between the two germline ends. The CDR3 length is 11 residues.

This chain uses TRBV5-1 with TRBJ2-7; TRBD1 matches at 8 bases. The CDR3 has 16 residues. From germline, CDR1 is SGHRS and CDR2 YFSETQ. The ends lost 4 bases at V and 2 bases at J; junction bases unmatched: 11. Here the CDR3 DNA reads TGCGCCAGCAGCCTCCAAACGACAGGGGTTACCTACGAGCAGTACTTC. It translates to CASSLQTTGVTYEQYF.

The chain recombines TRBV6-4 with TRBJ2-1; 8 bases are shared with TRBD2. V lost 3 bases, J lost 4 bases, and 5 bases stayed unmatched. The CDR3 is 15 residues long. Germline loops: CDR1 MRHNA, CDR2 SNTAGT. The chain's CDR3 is CASSEGSGAYNEQFF. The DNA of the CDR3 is TGTGCCAGCAGTGAGGGTAGCGGGGCTTACAATGAGCAGTTCTTC.

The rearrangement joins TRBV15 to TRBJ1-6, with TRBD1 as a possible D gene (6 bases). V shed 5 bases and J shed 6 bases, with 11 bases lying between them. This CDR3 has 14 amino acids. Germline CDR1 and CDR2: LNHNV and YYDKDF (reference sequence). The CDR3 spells CATSRQVANSPLHF. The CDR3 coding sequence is TGTGCCACCAGCCGACAGGTAGCTAATTCACCCCTCCACTTT.

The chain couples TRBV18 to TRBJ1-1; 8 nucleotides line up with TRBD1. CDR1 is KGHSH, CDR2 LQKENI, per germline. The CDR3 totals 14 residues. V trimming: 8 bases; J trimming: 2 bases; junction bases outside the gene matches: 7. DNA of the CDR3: TGTGCCAGCGCTCAGGGGGCGAGCAACACTGAAGCTTTCTTT. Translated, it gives CASAQGASNTEAFF.

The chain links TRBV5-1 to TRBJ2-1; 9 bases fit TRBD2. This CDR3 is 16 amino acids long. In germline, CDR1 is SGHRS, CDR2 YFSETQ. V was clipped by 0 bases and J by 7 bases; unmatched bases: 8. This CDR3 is CASSLVASGTGNEQFF. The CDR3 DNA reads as TGCGCCAGCAGCTTGGTTGCTAGCGGGACGGGTAATGAGCAGTTCTTC. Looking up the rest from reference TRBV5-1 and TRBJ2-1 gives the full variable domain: KAGVTQTPRYLIKTRGQQVTLSCSPISGHRSVSWYQQTPGQGLQFLFEYFSETQRNKGNFPGRFSGRQFSNSRSEMNVSTLELGDSALYLCASSLVASGTGNEQFFGPGTRLTVL.

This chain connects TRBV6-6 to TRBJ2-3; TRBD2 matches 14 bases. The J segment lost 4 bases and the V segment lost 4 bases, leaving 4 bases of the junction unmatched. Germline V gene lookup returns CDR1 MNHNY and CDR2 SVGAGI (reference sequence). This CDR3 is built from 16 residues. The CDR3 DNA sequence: TGTGCCAGCAGTTCGGGACTAGCGGGAGCATCAGATACGCAGTATTTT. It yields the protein CASSSGLAGASDTQYF.

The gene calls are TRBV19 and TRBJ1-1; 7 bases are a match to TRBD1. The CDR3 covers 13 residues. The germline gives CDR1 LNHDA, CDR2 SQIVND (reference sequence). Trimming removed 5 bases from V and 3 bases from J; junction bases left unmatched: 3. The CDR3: CASSGDRHTEAFF. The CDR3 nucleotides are TGTGCCAGTAGTGGGGACAGACACACTGAAGCTTTCTTT.

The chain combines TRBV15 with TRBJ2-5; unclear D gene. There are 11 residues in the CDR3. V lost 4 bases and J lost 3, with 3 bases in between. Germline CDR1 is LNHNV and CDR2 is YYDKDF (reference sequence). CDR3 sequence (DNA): TGTGCCACCAGCAATAAAGAGACCCAGTACTTC. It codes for CATSNKETQYF.